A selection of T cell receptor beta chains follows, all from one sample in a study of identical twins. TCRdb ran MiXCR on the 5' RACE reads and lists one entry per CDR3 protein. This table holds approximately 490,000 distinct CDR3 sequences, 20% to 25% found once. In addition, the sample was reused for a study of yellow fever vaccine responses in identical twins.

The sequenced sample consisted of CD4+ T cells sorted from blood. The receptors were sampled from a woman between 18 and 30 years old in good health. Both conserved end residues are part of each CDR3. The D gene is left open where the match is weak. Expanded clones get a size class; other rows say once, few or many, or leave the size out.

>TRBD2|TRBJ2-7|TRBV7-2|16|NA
CASSLGAGGPPYEQYF
TGTGCCAGCAGCTTAGGAGCGGGAGGCCCCCCCTACGAGCAGTACTTC
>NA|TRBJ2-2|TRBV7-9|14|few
CASSLQGGVGELFF
TGTGCCAGCAGCTTACAGGGAGGAGTCGGGGAGCTGTTTTTT
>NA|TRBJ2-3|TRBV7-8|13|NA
CASSTDPPYTQYF
TGTGCCAGCAGCACGGACCCCCCATATACGCAGTATTTT
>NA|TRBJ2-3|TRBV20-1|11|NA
CSALKGDMQYF
TGCAGTGCCCTAAAGGGGGATATGCAGTATTTT
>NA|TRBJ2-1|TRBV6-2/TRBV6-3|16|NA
CASSPFMRVTYNEQFF
TGTGCCAGCAGCCCTTTTATGCGGGTAACTTACAATGAGCAGTTCTTC
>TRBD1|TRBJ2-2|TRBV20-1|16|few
CSARDVRTGIGRELFF
TGCAGTGCTAGAGATGTAAGGACAGGGATAGGCCGGGAGCTGTTTTTT
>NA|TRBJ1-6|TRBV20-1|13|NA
CSAYRDGFSPLHF
TGCAGTGCCTACCGGGACGGCTTTTCACCCCTCCACTTT
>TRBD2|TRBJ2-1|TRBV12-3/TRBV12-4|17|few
CASSATSGGVHYNEQFF
TGTGCCAGCAGCGCGACTAGCGGGGGGGTTCACTACAATGAGCAGTTCTTC
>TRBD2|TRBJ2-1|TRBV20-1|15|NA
CSASGRVSSYNEQFF
TGCAGTGCTAGCGGGAGGGTTAGCTCCTACAATGAGCAGTTCTTC
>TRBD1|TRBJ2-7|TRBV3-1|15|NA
CASSLPGTGESEQYF
TGTGCCAGCAGCCTTCCCGGGACAGGGGAGTCGGAGCAGTACTTC
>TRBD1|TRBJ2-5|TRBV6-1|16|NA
CASSEVVGTAQETQYF
TGTGCCAGCAGTGAAGTTGTCGGGACAGCTCAAGAGACCCAGTACTTC
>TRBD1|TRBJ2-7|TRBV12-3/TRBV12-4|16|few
CASSRFGQDSSYEQYF
TGTGCCAGCAGTCGCTTCGGACAGGACAGCTCCTACGAGCAGTACTTC
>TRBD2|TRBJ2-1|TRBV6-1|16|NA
CASRLTLAGGPNEQFF
TGTGCCAGCAGGCTTACCCTAGCGGGAGGGCCGAATGAGCAGTTCTTC
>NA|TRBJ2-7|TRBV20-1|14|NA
CSALQGGDLDEQYF
TGCAGTGCATTACAGGGGGGGGATCTTGACGAGCAGTACTTC
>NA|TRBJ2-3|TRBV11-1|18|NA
CASSLSRGSPFLTDTQYF
TGTGCCAGCAGTCTATCCCGGGGTTCACCGTTCTTGACAGATACGCAGTATTTT
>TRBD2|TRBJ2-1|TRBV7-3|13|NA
CASSLQTSGRRIF
TGTGCCAGCAGCCTCCAGACTAGCGGGAGGCGGATCTTC
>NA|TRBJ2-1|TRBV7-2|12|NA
CASSFLLAKQFF
TGTGCCAGCAGCTTTCTCCTAGCGAAGCAGTTCTTC
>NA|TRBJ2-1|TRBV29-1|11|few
CSGIRYNEQFF
TGCAGCGGAATTCGTTACAATGAGCAGTTCTTC